This T cell receptor beta chain was observed in a study of HIV-infected children after antiretroviral therapy interruption. As for the study in general: All children had CD4+ count above 500 and viral load below 50 copies/ml. Samples from the continuous-treatment group were taken at weeks 0, 48 and 150.

This clonotype was seen many times. With 7 bases clipped from V and 1 base from J, the junction kept 1 base outside the gene matches. This CDR3 spans 12 amino acids. Germline CDR1 is SGHNT and CDR2 is YYREEE (reference sequence). The treatment is: PENTA 11 planned treatment interruption arm or continuous ART arm. From thawed PBMCs, memory CD8+ CD45RO+ CD45RA- T cells were sorted. A 3' RACE protocol on RNA, with unique molecular identifiers, produced the TCR library. Each CDR3 protein is one row after TCRdb ran MiXCR on the 3' RACE reads. This table has roughly 16,000 distinct CDR3 sequences, 3% to 3.5% appearing once.

The chain is built from TRBV5-4 and TRBJ1-1, with 7 bases matching TRBD1. This TCR was recovered from a pool of human donors with HIV. The sequenced sample was CD45RO+ CD8+ T cells from PBMCs, pooled from several time points, obtained from a donor given antiretroviral therapy, either interrupted or continuous. Specified subset: memory CD8+ CD45RO+ CD45RA- T cells. CDR3 amino acids: CASRQGNTEAFF. The DNA for the CDR3 is TGTGCCAGCCGACAGGGGAACACTGAAGCTTTCTTT.